This TCR beta chain derives from a study of blood T cell repertoires in COVID-19. Study-level information: Sites across the United States, Italy and Spain contributed samples from acute and convalescent COVID-19. Nucleic acid was either cDNA or gDNA, and it came from T cells, B-cell-depleted T cells, or PBMCs.

Original processing notes: How many nucleated cells were present was estimated from reference gene primer amplification. TCRdb keeps only in-frame clones here, not all; method: immunoSEQ multiplex PCR. V, J and clone size are those of that table, while D and trimming were read from the DNA. The sample consists of around 180,000 clones, about 87% of them appearing once. The junction had 22 bases not matched to a gene; V was cut back by 6 bases and J by 5 bases. CDR3 size: 19 residues. In germline, CDR1 is SGHRS, CDR2 YFSETQ. Material for sequencing was peripheral blood. This clonotype originated in a man in his sixties with acute or convalescent COVID-19. This chain links TRBV5-1 with TRBJ2-5; 10 bases are shared with TRBD1. The CDR3 nucleotides are TGCGCCAGCACCGGAGCGAGTATATACGGGACAGGGGACGATGAGACCCAGTACTTC. It yields the protein CASTGASIYGTGDDETQYF. The full variable domain, rest sourced from reference TRBV5-1 and TRBJ2-5, is KAGVTQTPRYLIKTRGQQVTLSCSPISGHRSVSWYQQTPGQGLQFLFEYFSETQRNKGNFPGRFSGRQFSNSRSEMNVSTLELGDSALYLCASTGASIYGTGDDETQYFGPGTRLLVL.